This TCR beta chain was retrieved from a study of ipilimumab plus nivolumab after autologous stem cell transplantation. TCRdb's table, derived via immunoSEQ multiplex PCR, lists solely in-frame clones and lacks some. The table shows around 10,000 clones, with more than 60% occurring only once. This CDR3 contains 16 residues. Germline CDR1 WNHNN, CDR2 SYGVQD (reference sequence). V was trimmed by 8 bases and J by 2 bases, leaving 19 bases between them. Dosing: nivolumab 3 mg/kg IV, weeks 1, 4, 7, 10, then every two weeks to week 26. The chain has TRBV10-1 and TRBJ2-1; D may be TRBD2 (5 bases). This clonotype was sampled from a female donor with multiple myeloma. Here the sequenced sample was PBMCs, taken in a trial of ipilimumab plus nivolumab as post-transplant consolidation. The CDR3 bases are TGCGCCAGCGGACTTATCGCCGTTTTCCCCTACAATGAGCAGTTCTTC. Protein product: CASGLIAVFPYNEQFF.